The T cell receptor beta chain under discussion was sequenced for a study of T cells in Graves' hyperthyroidism and ophthalmopathy. Template material for amplifying TCR beta CDR3 regions consisted of RNA transcripts. The HTBI primer set served for first-round RT-PCR of the TCR CDR3. TCRdb ran MiXCR on the multiplex PCR reads and lists one entry per CDR3 protein. The table lists about 380,000 distinct CDR3 sequences, under 20% of them singletons. V gave up 4 bases and J gave up 0 bases, with 10 bases separating them. Germline-derived CDR1 and CDR2 are SGHTA and FQGNSA. CDR3 size: 14 residues. Each diagnosis was grounded in clinical symptoms, serum thyroxine and TRAb, thyroid ultrasound, and orbital computed tomography. This clonotype showed up many times.

The sequenced sample consisted of blood. The sequence derives from a man aged 18 to 30 with Graves' ophthalmopathy. The chain combines TRBV7-2 with TRBJ2-7; D might be TRBD2 (5 bases). The CDR3 reads CASSSNGVSYEQYF. The CDR3 DNA is TGTGCCAGCAGCTCAAACGGGGTCTCCTACGAGCAGTACTTC.